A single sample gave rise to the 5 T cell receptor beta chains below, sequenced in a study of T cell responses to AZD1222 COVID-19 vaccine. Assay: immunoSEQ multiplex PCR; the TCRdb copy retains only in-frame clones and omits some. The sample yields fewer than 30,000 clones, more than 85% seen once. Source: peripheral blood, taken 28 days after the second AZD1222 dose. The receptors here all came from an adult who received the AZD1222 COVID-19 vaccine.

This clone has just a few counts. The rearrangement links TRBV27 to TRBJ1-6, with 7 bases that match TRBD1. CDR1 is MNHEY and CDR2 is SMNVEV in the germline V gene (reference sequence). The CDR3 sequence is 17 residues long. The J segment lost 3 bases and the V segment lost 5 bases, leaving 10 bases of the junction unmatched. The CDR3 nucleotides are TGTGCCAGCAGTCCAGACAGGGTCCTATTCTATAATTCACCCCTCCACTTT. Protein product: CASSPDRVLFYNSPLHF.

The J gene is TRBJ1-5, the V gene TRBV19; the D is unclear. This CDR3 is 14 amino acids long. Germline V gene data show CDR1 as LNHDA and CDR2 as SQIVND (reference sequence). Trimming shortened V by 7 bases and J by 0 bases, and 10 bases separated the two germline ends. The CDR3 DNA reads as TGTGCCAGTACAGAAGACCATAGCAATCAGCCCCAGCATTTT. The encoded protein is CASTEDHSNQPQHF.

The CDR3 DNA is TGCGCCAGCAGCTTGGGCGGCCTCCAAGAGACCCAGTACTTC. Its protein is CASSLGGLQETQYF. V gene TRBV5-1 combines with J gene TRBJ2-5; unclear D gene. This CDR3 comprises 14 residues. Germline-derived CDR1 and CDR2 are SGHRS and YFSETQ. The V gene lost 0 bases and the J gene lost 1 base, with 7 bases spanning the gap.

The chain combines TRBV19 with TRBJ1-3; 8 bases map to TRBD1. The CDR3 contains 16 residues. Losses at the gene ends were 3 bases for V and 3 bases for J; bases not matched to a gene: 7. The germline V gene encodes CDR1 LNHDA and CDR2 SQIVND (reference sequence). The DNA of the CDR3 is TGTGCCAGTAGTATCCAGGGGGCCTGGGATGGAAACACCATATATTTT. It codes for CASSIQGAWDGNTIYF.

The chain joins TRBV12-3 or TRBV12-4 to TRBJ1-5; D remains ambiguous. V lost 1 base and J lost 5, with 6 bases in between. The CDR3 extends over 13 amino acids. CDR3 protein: CASSLVGDQPQHF. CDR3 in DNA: TGTGCCAGCAGTTTAGTAGGCGATCAGCCCCAGCATTTT.